What follows are 5 T cell receptor beta chains derived from one specimen sequenced in a study of blood T cells in healthy people across ages. Then a second PCR, running about 7 to 11 cycles, was carried out with a sample-barcoded 5' primer and a J-beta primer mix. MiXCR, applied by TCRdb to the 5' RACE reads, yields one record per CDR3 protein. The sample lists around 1,800,000 distinct CDR3 sequences, more than 35% seen once, with under 30% in the top ten. The sample consisted of blood. These receptor sequences come from a human donor in good health.

This chain links TRBV20-1 with TRBJ1-1; no clear D gene. The CDR3 loop spans 15 amino acids. Germline V CDR1 and CDR2: DFQATT, SNEGSKA (reference sequence). V lost 6 bases and J lost 1, with 18 bases in between. The CDR3 DNA reads as TGCAGTGCCGCTCAAAGTATAGTAGGGAACACTGAAGCTTTCTTT. The encoded protein is CSAAQSIVGNTEAFF.

This chain uses TRBV29-1 with TRBJ2-7; D gene unclear. With 4 bases removed from V and 0 bases from J, the gap between germline ends came to 10 bases. Germline CDR1 reads SQVTM; CDR2 reads ANQGSEA. This CDR3 is built from 13 residues. The CDR3, as DNA: TGCAGCGTTGGGAGAGGTGGCTCCTACGAGCAGTACTTC. The encoded protein is CSVGRGGSYEQYF.

This clonotype was seen only a few times. V usage is TRBV15 and J usage is TRBJ2-7, with TRBD1 identical over 12 bases. Trimming removed 1 base from V and 7 bases from J; junction bases left unmatched: 11. Germline V gene sequence: CDR1 LNHNV, CDR2 YYDKDF (reference sequence). This CDR3 is built from 17 residues. The CDR3 DNA follows: TGTGCCACCAGCAGAGCCCGTGGGGGACAGGGGGCTACAGAGCAGTACTTC. Its protein product is CATSRARGGQGATEQYF.

This clonotype has only a few counts. The CDR3 DNA reads as TGCGCCAGCAGCTTGGGGTACGGCAATCAGCCCCAGCATTTT. It encodes CASSLGYGNQPQHF. The chain couples TRBV5-1 to TRBJ1-5; no clear D. This CDR3 spans 14 amino acids. V was cut by 0 bases and J by 2 bases, with 6 bases left in between. Germline values: CDR1 SGHRS, CDR2 YFSETQ.

The sample holds a few counts of this clonotype. V usage is TRBV6-5 and J usage is TRBJ2-1, with D possibly matching TRBD1 (6 bases). This CDR3 is 16 amino acids long. V dropped 6 bases and J dropped 1 base, with 16 bases sitting between them. Germline lookup yields CDR1 MNHEY and CDR2 SVGAGI. The CDR3, as DNA: TGTGCCAGCAGCCAGAGGACAGCCCTTTCCTACAATGAGCAGTTCTTC. Amino acid sequence: CASSQRTALSYNEQFF.